This TCR beta chain originates from a study of PD-L1 blockade in urothelial cancer. With 6 bases removed from V and 4 bases from J, the gap between germline ends came to 22 bases. This CDR3 is built from 16 residues. The germline V gene has CDR1 SGHNT and CDR2 YYREEE (reference sequence). Each PCR reaction had synthetic TCR analog templates spiked into it. Clones were sequenced by immunoSEQ multiplex PCR, and TCRdb holds only the in-frame ones, with some missing. This table holds roughly 120,000 clones, less than 95% found once. As to this clone: Its target is not known.

Time point here: peripheral blood 6 weeks after treatment start. General study points: More expansion of tumor-associated blood clones, seen at 3 weeks, marked durable-benefit patients.

The clonotype comes from a man aged 60 to 69 with urothelial cancer. The chain employs TRBV5-4 and TRBJ1-2; TRBD1 is a possible D gene (5 bases). Material: PBMCs, obtained around atezolizumab (anti-PD-L1) treatment. In nucleotides, the CDR3 is TGTGCCAGCACCCCCCCCGTCGCAGGGCGCGGCTATGGCTACACCTTC. The encoded protein is CASTPPVAGRGYGYTF.